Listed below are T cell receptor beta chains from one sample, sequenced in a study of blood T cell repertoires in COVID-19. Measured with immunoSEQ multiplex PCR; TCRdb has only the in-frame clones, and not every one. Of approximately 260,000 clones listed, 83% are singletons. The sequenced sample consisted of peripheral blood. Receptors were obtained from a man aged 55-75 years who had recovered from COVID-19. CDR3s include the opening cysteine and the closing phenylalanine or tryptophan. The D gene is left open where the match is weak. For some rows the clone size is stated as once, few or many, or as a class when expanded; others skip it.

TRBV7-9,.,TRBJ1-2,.,CASSFQGSYGYTF,TGTGCCAGCAGCTTCCAGGGAAGCTATGGCTACACCTTC
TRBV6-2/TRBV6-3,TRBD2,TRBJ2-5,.,CASSRPLAGGRETQYF,TGTGCCAGCAGCAGACCATTAGCGGGGGGGCGGGAGACCCAGTACTTC
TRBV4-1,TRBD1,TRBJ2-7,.,CASSQGQGAFYEQYF,TGCGCCAGCAGCCAGGGACAGGGGGCGTTTTACGAGCAGTACTTC
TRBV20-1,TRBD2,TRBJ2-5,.,CSASELAGGREETQYF,TGCAGTGCTAGTGAACTAGCGGGGGGCCGGGAAGAGACCCAGTACTTC
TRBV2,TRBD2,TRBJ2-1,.,CASSASLADYNEQFF,TGTGCCAGCAGCGCCTCACTAGCGGACTACAATGAGCAGTTCTTC
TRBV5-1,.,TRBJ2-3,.,CASSPGRGFPDTQYF,TGCGCCAGCAGCCCGGGACGGGGGTTTCCAGATACGCAGTATTTT
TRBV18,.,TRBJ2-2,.,CASSPLQGNGELFF,TGTGCCAGCTCACCACTTCAGGGTAACGGGGAGCTGTTTTTT
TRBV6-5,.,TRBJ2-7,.,CASSYSRNSYEQYF,TGTGCCAGCAGTTACTCCAGAAACTCCTACGAGCAGTACTTC
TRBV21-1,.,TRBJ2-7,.,CATSGESASGEPYEQYF,TGTGCCACCTCCGGAGAAAGCGCTAGCGGGGAACCCTACGAGCAGTACTTC
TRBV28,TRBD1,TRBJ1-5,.,CASSLWTGNQPQHF,TGTGCCAGCAGTTTGTGGACAGGGAATCAGCCCCAGCATTTT
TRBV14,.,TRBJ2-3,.,CASSQAWGGLDTQYF,TGTGCCAGCAGCCAAGCGTGGGGGGGCCTAGATACGCAGTATTTT
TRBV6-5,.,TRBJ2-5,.,CASSYLGSAETQYF,TGTGCCAGCAGTTACCTCGGGTCAGCGGAGACCCAGTACTTC
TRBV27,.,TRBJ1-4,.,CASSLAGRTNEKLFF,TGTGCCAGCAGTTTGGCTGGGAGGACTAATGAAAAACTGTTTTTT
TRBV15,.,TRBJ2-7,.,CATSERPPPTYEQYF,TGTGCCACCAGCGAGCGGCCCCCCCCCACCTACGAGCAGTACTTC
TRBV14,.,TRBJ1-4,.,CASSPRQPTNEKLFF,TGTGCCAGCAGCCCCCGACAGCCAACTAATGAAAAACTGTTTTTT
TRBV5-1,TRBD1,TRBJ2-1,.,CASGRGTGGSSSYNEQFF,TGCGCCAGCGGCCGGGGGACAGGGGGATCAAGCTCCTACAATGAGCAGTTCTTC
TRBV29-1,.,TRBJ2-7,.,CSADEGGEQYF,TGCAGCGCTGACGAAGGAGGGGAGCAGTACTTC
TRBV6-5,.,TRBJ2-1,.,CASSYLQYNEQFF,TGTGCCAGCAGTTACTTACAGTACAATGAGCAGTTCTTC
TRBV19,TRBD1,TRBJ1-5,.,CASSPRTGSTGPQHF,TGTGCCAGTAGTCCCCGGACAGGCTCGACGGGGCCCCAGCATTTT
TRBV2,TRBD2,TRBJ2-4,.,CASMPLGLAGGLAKNIQYF,TGTGCCAGCATGCCCTTGGGGCTAGCGGGGGGCTTAGCCAAAAACATTCAGTACTTC
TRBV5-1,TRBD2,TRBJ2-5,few,CASSLGDRLAGEETQYF,TGCGCCAGCAGCTTGGGTGATAGACTAGCGGGGGAAGAGACCCAGTACTTC
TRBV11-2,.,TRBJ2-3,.,CASSLGGLSTDTQYF,TGTGCCAGCAGCTTGGGGGGACTTAGCACAGATACGCAGTATTTT
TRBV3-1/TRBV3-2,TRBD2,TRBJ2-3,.,CASSPRLATRTDTQYF,TGTGCCAGCAGCCCAAGACTAGCCACACGCACAGATACGCAGTATTTT
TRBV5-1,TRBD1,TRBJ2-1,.,CASSRAGTGLHEQFF,TGCGCCAGCAGCCGCGCCGGGACAGGGTTACATGAGCAGTTCTTC
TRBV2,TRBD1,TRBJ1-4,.,CASSVGQGLEKLFF,TGTGCCAGCAGTGTTGGACAGGGTTTAGAAAAACTGTTTTTT
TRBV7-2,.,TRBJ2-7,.,CASSLTIYEQYF,TGTGCCAGCAGCTTAACTATCTACGAGCAGTACTTC
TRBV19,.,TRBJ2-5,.,CASGRGQETQYF,TGTGCCAGTGGACGGGGGCAAGAGACCCAGTACTTC
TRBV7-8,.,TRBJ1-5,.,CASSLVWQSNQPQHF,TGTGCCAGCAGCTTAGTCTGGCAAAGCAATCAGCCCCAGCATTTT
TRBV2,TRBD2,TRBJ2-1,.,CASSAPGLAANEQFF,TGTGCCAGCAGTGCCCCGGGACTAGCGGCGAATGAGCAGTTCTTC
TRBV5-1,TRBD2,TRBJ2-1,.,CASSFSGGHEQFF,TGCGCCAGCAGCTTCTCGGGGGGGCATGAGCAGTTCTTC
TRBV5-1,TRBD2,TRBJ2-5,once,CASSEPLAGVGETQYF,TGCGCCAGCAGCGAGCCCCTAGCGGGGGTTGGAGAGACCCAGTACTTC
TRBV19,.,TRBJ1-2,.,CASSRSGASNYGYTF,TGTGCCAGTAGCCGATCAGGGGCCAGCAACTATGGCTACACCTTC
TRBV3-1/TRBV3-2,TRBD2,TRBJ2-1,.,CASSQPTSGRNEQFF,TGTGCCAGCAGCCAACCCACTAGCGGGAGAAATGAGCAGTTCTTC
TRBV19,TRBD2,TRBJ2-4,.,CASNLGTSENIQYF,TGTGCCAGTAACCTAGGGACTAGCGAAAACATTCAGTACTTC
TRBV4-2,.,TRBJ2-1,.,CASSLTAGTSYNEQFF,TGTGCCAGCAGCCTAACGGCGGGCACCTCCTACAATGAGCAGTTCTTC
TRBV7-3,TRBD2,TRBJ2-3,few,CASSRSGGATDTQYF,TGTGCCAGCAGCCGAAGCGGGGGGGCCACAGATACGCAGTATTTT
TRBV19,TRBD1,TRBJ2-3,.,CASNRDRANVADTQYF,TGTGCCAGTAACCGGGACAGGGCCAACGTCGCAGATACGCAGTATTTT
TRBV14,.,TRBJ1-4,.,CASSQDRGGKLFF,TGTGCCAGCAGCCAAGATCGGGGGGGAAAACTGTTTTTT
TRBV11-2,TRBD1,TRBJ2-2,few,CASSVTGTSAGELFF,TGTGCCAGCAGCGTGACAGGGACGAGCGCCGGGGAGCTGTTTTTT
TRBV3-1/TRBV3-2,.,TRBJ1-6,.,CASSQSGYNSPLHF,TGTGCCAGCAGCCAATCGGGCTATAATTCACCCCTCCACTTT
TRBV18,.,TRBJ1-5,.,CASSQGQFNQPQHF,TGTGCCAGCTCACAAGGACAGTTTAATCAGCCCCAGCATTTT
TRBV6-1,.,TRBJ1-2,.,CASSESARTRSNYGYTF,TGTGCCAGCAGTGAATCTGCTCGAACCCGGAGCAACTATGGCTACACCTTC
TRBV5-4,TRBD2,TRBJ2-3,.,CASSPGLAGFSDTQYF,TGTGCCAGCAGCCCGGGACTAGCGGGATTCTCAGATACGCAGTATTTT
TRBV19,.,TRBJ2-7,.,CASSRGGSEQYF,TGTGCCAGTAGCAGGGGAGGGTCCGAGCAGTACTTC
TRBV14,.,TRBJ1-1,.,CASSQLGRGVANTEAFF,TGTGCCAGCAGCCAACTCGGGCGGGGGGTTGCGAACACTGAAGCTTTCTTT
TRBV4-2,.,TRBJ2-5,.,CASSQDQRTTQETQYF,TGTGCCAGCAGCCAAGATCAACGGACTACCCAAGAGACCCAGTACTTC
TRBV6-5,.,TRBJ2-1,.,CASSYRRELSNEQFF,TGTGCCAGCAGTTACCGACGGGAACTCTCCAATGAGCAGTTCTTC
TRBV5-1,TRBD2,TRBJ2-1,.,CASSQSSAGVRNNEQFF,TGCGCCAGCAGCCAGAGTTCGGCGGGAGTAAGAAACAATGAGCAGTTCTTC
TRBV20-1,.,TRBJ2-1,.,CSASTGSANEQFF,TGCAGTGCTAGTACCGGGAGTGCCAATGAGCAGTTCTTC
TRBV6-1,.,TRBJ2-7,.,CASRNRGLPYEQYF,TGTGCCAGCAGAAATAGGGGCCTTCCCTACGAGCAGTACTTC
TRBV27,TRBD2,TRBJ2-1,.,CASSSPGLAGAYNEQFF,TGTGCCAGCAGTTCCCCGGGACTAGCGGGGGCTTACAATGAGCAGTTCTTC
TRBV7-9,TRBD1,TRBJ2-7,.,CASSPGQPPYEQYF,TGTGCCAGCAGCCCGGGACAGCCCCCCTACGAGCAGTACTTC
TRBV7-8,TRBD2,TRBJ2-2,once,CASNGRHNTGELFF,TGTGCCAGCAACGGGAGGCACAACACCGGGGAGCTGTTTTTT
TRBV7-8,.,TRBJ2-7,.,CASEGYTYEQYF,TGTGCCAGCGAGGGATACACCTACGAGCAGTACTTC
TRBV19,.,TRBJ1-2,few,CASTGSRDYGYTF,TGTGCCAGCACCGGGAGCAGGGACTATGGCTACACCTTC
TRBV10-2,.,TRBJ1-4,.,CASSERQGTNEKLFF,TGCGCCAGCAGTGAGAGGCAGGGCACTAATGAAAAACTGTTTTTT
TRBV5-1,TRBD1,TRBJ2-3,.,CASSPGTGISTDTQYF,TGCGCCAGCAGCCCCGGGACAGGTATTAGCACAGATACGCAGTATTTT
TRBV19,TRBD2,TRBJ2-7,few,CASTGGGYEQYF,TGTGCCAGTACCGGCGGGGGCTACGAGCAGTACTTC
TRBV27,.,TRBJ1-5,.,CASSLTRGSNQPQHF,TGTGCCAGCAGTTTAACCAGGGGTAGCAATCAGCCCCAGCATTTT
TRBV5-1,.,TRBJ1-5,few,CASSLAGSRAQPQHF,TGCGCCAGCAGCTTGGCTGGGTCCAGGGCTCAGCCCCAGCATTTT